This T cell receptor (beta chain) was identified during a study of blood T cell repertoires in COVID-19. Study-wide context: PBMCs, B-cell-depleted T cells, or T cells provided the cDNA or gDNA that made up the material.

There are 14 residues in the CDR3. Trimming took off 1 base at V and 5 bases at J, with 11 bases between the two ends. In germline, CDR1 is SEHNR, CDR2 FQNEAQ (reference sequence). As originally analysed: Reference gene primers were amplified, and this amplification served to estimate nucleated cell counts. Generated by immunoSEQ multiplex PCR, the TCRdb table keeps only in-frame clones and is missing some. D and trimming come from the DNA, and the V and J calls and clone size come from that table. The data contain roughly 230,000 clones, almost 90% of them singletons. Patients at the Seattle site were enrolled during active infection and followed longitudinally.

The TCR originated in a woman aged 60-70 years with COVID-19, enrolled during active disease. The sample taken for sequencing was peripheral blood. The chain couples TRBV7-9 to TRBJ1-1; maybe TRBD1 (5 bases). The CDR3 loop is CASSLVGDGTEAFF. The CDR3 coding sequence is TGTGCCAGCAGCTTAGTAGGGGATGGGACTGAAGCTTTCTTT.